This TCR beta chain originates from a study of Ad26.COV2.S vaccination and SARS-CoV-2 variants (dated by TCRdb to about 2021). Regarding the study in general: Vaccine-arm donors were drawn from COV1001, a multicentre, randomized, double-blind, placebo-controlled phase I-IIa trial of Ad26.COV2.S in healthy adults. Sequencing of the TCRbeta repertoire served to evaluate the specificity and breadth of SARS-CoV-2-reactive T cell receptors following Ad26.COV2.S vaccination. Participants in the trial were split at random into five groups of five each, receiving low-dose or high-dose Ad26.COV2.S once or twice, or else placebo on both occasions. Investigators did not know the trial group allocation while performing experiments and assessing outcomes. A total of around 32 samples were included in the TCR-sequenced set, comprising around 19 Ad26.COV2.S vaccine recipients, 5 placebo recipients and 8 SARS-CoV-2 convalescent individuals. Dosing of Ad26.COV2.S was intramuscular, at either 5x10^10 or 1x10^11 viral particles, delivered as one shot or as two shots spaced 56 days apart.

Taken with the paper, the label for treatment or condition translates to: some 19 received Ad26.COV2.S at low or high dose, single or two shots; about 5 received placebo; per-sample allocation not given. For vaccine and placebo recipients, the sequenced repertoires came from samples collected on day 63 after the first injection. Between 29 July and 7 August 2020, Cohort 1b enrolled fewer than 30 adults aged 18-55 years at one site in Boston, USA. Ad26.COV2.S was a replication-incompetent adenovirus type 26 vector that expressed a prefusion-stabilized SARS-CoV-2 spike protein derived from the original Wuhan strain. The germline V gene (reference sequence) yields GTSNPN for CDR1 and SVGIG for CDR2. From its cysteine to its phenylalanine, the CDR3 spans 11 amino acids. Only the CDR3 region is kept as DNA, spanning 33 bases read in frame from base 1. V is clipped by 2 bases and J by 9 bases, and the sequence between their germline boundaries is 8 bases long.

This clone was seen once. Its antigen is still unknown. Qualities for individual bases were not recorded, and no much larger clone is one base off. The immunoSEQ Assay was used to sequence TCRbeta CDR3 regions. After extraction, genomic DNA underwent amplification by bias-controlled multiplex PCR, followed by high-throughput sequencing. The authors processed their data as follows. To quantify the absolute abundance of each unique TCRbeta CDR3 region, sequences were collapsed and filtered. T cell fraction was estimated by normalization of TCRbeta template counts to usable DNA, with usable DNA being measured through amplification of reference genes present in all nucleated cells. Repertoire TCRs were annotated as SARS-CoV-2-specific when V gene, CDR3 amino acid sequence and J gene were exactly matched to a known reactive TCR set. MIRA supplied the reference SARS-CoV-2 TCR set, which was filtered for enrichment in COVID-19-positive ImmuneCODE repertoires so that public or cross-reactive TCRs were removed. Using the MIRA antigens, annotated TCRs were further analysed by specific ORF or by position within an ORF. Breadth was defined as annotated unique rearrangements over total unique productive rearrangements; depth was the summed frequency of those rearrangements. TCR breadth was compared between groups using two-sided Wilcoxon rank-sum tests. Held by TCRdb, this immuneACCESS table contains in-frame sequences only and omits some clones. Under half of the omission traces to an unresolved V gene where checked; the cause of the rest is unknown. V and J calls plus clone size are reproduced from that table; the DNA served to infer D and trimming. Recorded for this sample are fewer than 600,000 clones; about 89% of them occurred a single time. 1.7% of the sample is held by the ten biggest clonotypes.

General study outcomes and caveats: Vaccine and placebo recipients had similar non-spike TCR breadth, a finding consistent with the vaccine containing only spike. After vaccination, spike-specific CD8+ and CD4+ T cell responses were reported to show substantial breadth. The authors noted that the TCR breadth and depth analyses may have underestimated total T cell responses. The study was not powered for comparison of responses between vaccine doses or regimens. Ad26.COV2.S recipients had higher spike-specific TCR breadth than placebo recipients (P = 0.0014).

The sequencing here drew on peripheral blood, taken in a trial of Ad26.COV2.S vaccine versus placebo. The clonotype comes from a person between 18 and 65 years old who received the Ad26.COV2.S COVID-19 vaccine or a placebo. The rearranged segments are TRBV30 and TRBJ2-1; TRBD1 is a possible D gene, resting on 5 matching bases. The DNA sequence reads TGTGCCTGGAGTAGAAGGGGTGAGCAGTTCTTC. It codes for CAWSRRGEQFF.